The 7 T cell receptor beta chains given below trace back to one sample, sequenced in a study of cytomegalovirus exposure and HLA in healthy donors. PCR used 60 Vbeta primers and 13 Jbeta primers. TCRdb's table, derived via immunoSEQ multiplex PCR, lists solely in-frame clones and lacks some. The sample records 74,000 or so clones, 68% being singletons. Sequenced: PBMCs. Receptor source: a woman aged 30 to 39 in good health and CMV-seronegative.

This clone came up a few times. V and J are TRBV6-1 and TRBJ2-7; maybe TRBD1 (7 bases). This CDR3 region has 14 residues. V was cut by 6 bases and J by 0 bases, with 12 bases left in between. Germline V lookup: CDR1 MNHNS, CDR2 SASEGT. The chain's CDR3 is CASSPGGSSYEQYF. CDR3 in DNA: TGTGCCAGCAGCCCAGGGGGGAGCTCCTACGAGCAGTACTTC.

The genes are TRBV5-1 and TRBJ2-5; 8 nucleotides match TRBD1. Germline CDR1 and CDR2: SGHRS and YFSETQ. Unmatched junction bases numbered 4, after V lost 8 bases and J lost 4 bases. The CDR3 loop spans 12 amino acids. The CDR3 spells CASGGQGETQYF. The CDR3 DNA follows: TGCGCCAGTGGAGGACAGGGAGAGACCCAGTACTTC. Together with reference TRBV5-1 and TRBJ2-5, the CDR3 gives the full variable domain: KAGVTQTPRYLIKTRGQQVTLSCSPISGHRSVSWYQQTPGQGLQFLFEYFSETQRNKGNFPGRFSGRQFSNSRSEMNVSTLELGDSALYLCASGGQGETQYFGPGTRLLVL.

The chain is built from TRBV7-2 and TRBJ2-7; 8 bases agree with TRBD2. The CDR3 has 15 residues. Trimming cost V 0 bases and J 7 bases; bases outside gene matches: 8. Germline V gene data show CDR1 as SGHTA and CDR2 as FQGNSA. The CDR3 here is CASSLAPSGGQEQYF. CDR3 coding DNA: TGTGCCAGCAGCTTAGCGCCAAGCGGGGGTCAGGAGCAGTACTTC.

This clone was counted only a few times. The CDR3 sequence: CASGFSGTTPFF. The CDR3 DNA reads as TGTGCTAGTGGTTTCTCCGGCACTACTCCTTTCTTT. The chain is built from TRBV12-5 and TRBJ1-1; D unresolved. V was shortened by 3 bases and J by 12 bases, with 14 bases between the two germline ends. The CDR3 is made up of 12 amino acids. Germline V CDR1 and CDR2: LGHNT, FRNRAP.

The chain is built from TRBV29-1 and TRBJ2-6; no definite D call. The germline V gene has CDR1 SQVTM and CDR2 ANQGSEA. V lost 2 bases, J lost 4 bases, and 3 bases lay in between. CDR3 length: 12 residues. The CDR3 DNA follows: TGCAGCGTTGAATCGGGGGCCAACGTCCTGACTTTC. Translation: CSVESGANVLTF.

This clone was seen a single time. The chain links TRBV6-5 to TRBJ1-5; 10 nucleotides line up with TRBD1. Germline loops: CDR1 MNHEY, CDR2 SVGAGI. J was trimmed by 9 bases and V by 6 bases; bases with no gene match: 8. The CDR3 sequence is 14 residues long. CDR3 sequence: CASSSGTGAGPQHF. The DNA of the CDR3 is TGTGCCAGCAGCTCCGGGACAGGGGCTGGGCCCCAGCATTTT.

This clone turned up a few times. The gene calls are TRBV6-6 and TRBJ2-7, with 10 bases identical to TRBD1. Germline lookup yields CDR1 MNHNY and CDR2 SVGAGI (reference sequence). J lost 2 bases, V lost 5 bases, and 6 bases had no gene match. This CDR3 has 15 residues. CDR3 DNA: TGTGCCAGCAGTCCCGACAGGGGGCCCCCCTACGAGCAGTACTTC. It translates to CASSPDRGPPYEQYF.